One sample yielded the 13 T cell receptor beta chains listed below, sequenced in a study of CD8 T cells in ankylosing spondylitis. Study-wide results and limits: About eight highly homologous variants made up a TCR beta motif that seemed to typify ankylosing spondylitis blood.

Their recognized antigens are unknown. TCRdb redid the calling of the 5' RACE reads with MiXCR, one entry per CDR3 protein. Here the sample spans under 850,000 distinct CDR3 sequences, about 20% being singletons. Sequenced material: blood, either unsorted or a sorted T cell fraction (not recorded which). The origin of the receptors is a male donor with ankylosing spondylitis.

This clonotype was observed a few times. The chain combines TRBV20-1 with TRBJ1-1; D is uncertain. Between the trimmed V and J ends, which lost 0 bases and 0 bases, there was a span of 11 bases. This CDR3 region has 15 residues. Germline V gene lookup returns CDR1 DFQATT and CDR2 SNEGSKA (reference sequence). The CDR3 region has the DNA TGCAGTGCTAGAGATCAGGAACGTTTGAACACTGAAGCTTTCTTT. Protein product: CSARDQERLNTEAFF.

J is TRBJ2-2 and V is TRBV20-1, with D maybe TRBD2 (6 bases). The CDR3 consists of 13 residues. V shed 1 base and J shed 6 bases, with 9 bases lying between them. CDR1 and CDR2 from the germline V gene are DFQATT and SNEGSKA (reference sequence). The CDR3 reads CSARVAGPGELFF. The CDR3 nucleotides are TGCAGTGCTAGAGTTGCGGGGCCCGGGGAGCTGTTTTTT.

This clonotype occurred a few times. This chain connects TRBV4-1 to TRBJ2-1; no firm D call. V was trimmed by 1 base and J by 7 bases, leaving 8 bases between them. The CDR3 runs 13 residues. The V gene's germline CDR1 is MGHRA and CDR2 YSYEKL. In DNA form, the CDR3 reads TGCGCCAGCAGCCAAGTTTTCGGGAATGAGCAGTTCTTC. Protein: CASSQVFGNEQFF.

This rearrangement joins TRBV5-5 to TRBJ2-2, with 15 bases fitting TRBD2. Germline V gene lookup returns CDR1 SGHKS and CDR2 YYEKEE (reference sequence). Trimming removed 4 bases from V and 1 base from J; junction bases left unmatched: 2. The CDR3 runs to 17 residues. The CDR3 reads CASSMGLAGGNTGELFF. CDR3 sequence (DNA): TGTGCCAGCAGCATGGGACTAGCGGGAGGGAACACCGGGGAGCTGTTTTTT.

This chain links TRBV5-1 with TRBJ1-6; TRBD1 matches 10 bases. J lost 6 bases, V lost 3 bases, and 6 bases had no gene match. The CDR3 is 16 residues long. CDR1 and CDR2 (germline): SGHRS, YFSETQ. In nucleotides, the CDR3 is TGCGCCAGCAGCTCCGCTGGACAGGGGGTTAATTCACCCCTCCACTTT. Amino acids: CASSSAGQGVNSPLHF.

The chain links TRBV11-2 to TRBJ2-1; TRBD2 agrees at 11 bases. Germline CDR1 and CDR2: SGHAT and FQNNGV. The CDR3 loop spans 15 amino acids. Unmatched junction bases numbered 2, after V lost 3 bases and J lost 4 bases. Here the CDR3 DNA reads TGTGCCAGCAGCTTTAGCGGGAGGGCTTACAATGAGCAGTTCTTC. Amino acids: CASSFSGRAYNEQFF.

Written as DNA, the CDR3 is TGCAGTGCTAGCCTGGCGGGAGAAAATACCGGGGAGCTGTTTTTT. This encodes CSASLAGENTGELFF. The genes are TRBV20-1 and TRBJ2-2; 7 bases align to TRBD2. V shed 3 bases and J 5 bases; nucleotides not matched to a gene: 9. The V gene's germline CDR1 is DFQATT and CDR2 SNEGSKA (reference sequence). CDR3 size: 15 residues.

This clonotype turned up a few times. The J gene is TRBJ1-2, the V gene TRBV7-8, with D possibly matching TRBD1 (5 bases). Trimming pared 5 bases from V and 6 bases from J, leaving 10 bases between. Germline V gene sequence: CDR1 SGHVS, CDR2 FQNEAQ. The CDR3 extends over 12 amino acids. In nucleotides, the CDR3 is TGTGCCAGCAGCGGCAGGGAACATGGCTACACCTTC. Translated: CASSGREHGYTF.

J is TRBJ2-1 and V is TRBV18; possible D gene TRBD1, 5 bases. Trimming shortened V by 6 bases and J by 0 bases, and 12 bases separated the two germline ends. The CDR3 contains 15 residues. Germline loops: CDR1 KGHSH, CDR2 LQKENI. The CDR3 spells CASSEPGHSYNEQFF. In nucleotides, the CDR3 is TGTGCCAGCTCGGAACCAGGGCACTCCTACAATGAGCAGTTCTTC.

This clonotype was seen more than once but under ten times. The gene calls are TRBV3-1 and TRBJ2-7, with D tentatively TRBD1 (6 bases). CDR1 and CDR2 (germline): LGHDT, YNNKEL (reference sequence). The CDR3 spans 15 residues. V was clipped by 3 bases and J by 2 bases, with 14 bases between them. DNA for the CDR3: TGTGCCAGCAGCCACTCGACCCCAGGGGCCTACGAGCAGTACTTC. Its translation: CASSHSTPGAYEQYF.

The chain is built from TRBV7-9 and TRBJ2-1; tentative D call: TRBD1 (7 bases). Trimming left V 10 bases short and J 3 bases short, with 13 bases between. Germline loops: CDR1 SEHNR, CDR2 FQNEAQ (reference sequence). The CDR3 consists of 13 residues. Here the CDR3 DNA reads TGTGCCACCCGGCGGGACAGCTACAATGAGCAGTTCTTC. It codes for CATRRDSYNEQFF. The whole variable domain, filled in from reference TRBV7-9 and TRBJ2-1, reads DTGVSQNPRHKITKRGQNVTFRCDPISEHNRLYWYRQTLGQGPEFLTYFQNEAQLEKSRLLSDRFSAERPKGSFSTLEIQRTEQGDSAMYLCATRRDSYNEQFFGPGTRLTVL.

This clonotype has more than one count but fewer than ten. V usage is TRBV10-3 and J usage is TRBJ2-7; 7 bases map to TRBD2. The CDR3 is made up of 15 amino acids. V was clipped by 4 bases and J by 7 bases; unmatched bases: 13. Germline-derived CDR1 and CDR2 are ENHRY and SYGVKD. The CDR3 DNA reads TGTGCCATCAGTGGGGAGGCCGGGGAGGGTTGGGAGCAGTACTTC. It codes for CAISGEAGEGWEQYF.

This clonotype was seen more than once but under ten times. The chain employs TRBV28 and TRBJ1-3; D might be TRBD1 (5 bases). V was pared by 2 bases and J by 5 bases, with 10 bases between. There are 14 residues in the CDR3. CDR1 is MDHEN and CDR2 is SYDVKM in the germline V gene. For the CDR3, the DNA is TGTGCCAGCAGTTTAGGGGGAGAGAGAAACACCATATATTTT. Protein sequence: CASSLGGERNTIYF.